The following is a TCR beta chain sequence with its context. This specimen belongs to a study of blood T cell repertoires in COVID-19. The data were produced by immunoSEQ multiplex PCR, yet TCRdb's version contains in-frame clones alone and is incomplete. The data show some 120,000 clones, 75% to 90% seen once. Material for sequencing was peripheral blood. The receptor was derived from a human donor in a cohort sampled during active COVID-19.

CDR3 nucleotides: TGTGCCAGCAGCAACAGGGGACAAGAGACCCAGTACTTC. It encodes CASSNRGQETQYF. The chain combines TRBV7-9 with TRBJ2-5, with 7 bases fitting TRBD1. V was pared by 5 bases and J by 2 bases, with 2 bases of the junction left unmatched. There are 13 residues in the CDR3. The germline V gene encodes CDR1 SEHNR and CDR2 FQNEAQ (reference sequence).